This T cell receptor beta chain emerged from a study of cytomegalovirus exposure and HLA in healthy donors. As regards this clone: As yet, its antigen is unknown.

The PCR had 60 Vbeta and 13 Jbeta primers. Profiled with immunoSEQ multiplex PCR; TCRdb holds only in-frame clones, not every one. The table lists under 90,000 clones. General study results and limits: Rates of TCR association differed by HLA locus in a later analysis, with DRB1 highest and HLA-C lowest. A prior analysis recorded that most TCR beta V segments were productive about 87% or about 30% of the time.

The V gene end was trimmed by 6 bases and the J gene end by 1 base; junction bases not matched to a gene: 3. From germline, CDR1 is MNHNS and CDR2 SASEGT. The CDR3 is 15 residues long. This clonotype originated in a female donor in good health and CMV-seropositive. This chain links TRBV6-1 with TRBJ2-6; 7 bases match TRBD2. Sequencing was done on a sample of PBMCs. The DNA of the CDR3 is TGTGCCAGCAGGATGGGGGGGTCTGGGGCCAACGTCCTGACTTTC. Its translation: CASRMGGSGANVLTF.